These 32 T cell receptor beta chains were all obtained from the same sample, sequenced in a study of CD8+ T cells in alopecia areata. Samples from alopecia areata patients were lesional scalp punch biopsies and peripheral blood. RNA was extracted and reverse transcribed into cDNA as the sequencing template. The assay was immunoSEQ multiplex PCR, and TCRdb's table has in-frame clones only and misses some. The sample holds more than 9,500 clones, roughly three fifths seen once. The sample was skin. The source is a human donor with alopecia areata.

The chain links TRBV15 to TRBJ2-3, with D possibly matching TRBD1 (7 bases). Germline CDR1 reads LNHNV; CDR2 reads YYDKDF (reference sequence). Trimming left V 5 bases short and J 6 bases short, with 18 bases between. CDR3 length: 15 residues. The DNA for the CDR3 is TGTGCCACCAGCGACAACAGGGGACTTAGGGATACGCAGTATTTT. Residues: CATSDNRGLRDTQYF.

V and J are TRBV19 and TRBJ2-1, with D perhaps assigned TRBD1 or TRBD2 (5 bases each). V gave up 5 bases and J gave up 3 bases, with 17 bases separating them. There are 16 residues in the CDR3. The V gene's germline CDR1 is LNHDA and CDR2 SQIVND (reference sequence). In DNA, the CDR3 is TGTGCCAGTAGTTGGGGTTTGGGACGAGGCTACAATGAGCAGTTCTTC. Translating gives CASSWGLGRGYNEQFF. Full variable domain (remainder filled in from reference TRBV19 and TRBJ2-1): DGGITQSPKYLFRKEGQNVTLSCEQNLNHDAMYWYRQDPGQGLRLIYYSQIVNDFQKGDIAEGYSVSREKKESFPLTVTSAQKNPTAFYLCASSWGLGRGYNEQFFGPGTRLTVL.

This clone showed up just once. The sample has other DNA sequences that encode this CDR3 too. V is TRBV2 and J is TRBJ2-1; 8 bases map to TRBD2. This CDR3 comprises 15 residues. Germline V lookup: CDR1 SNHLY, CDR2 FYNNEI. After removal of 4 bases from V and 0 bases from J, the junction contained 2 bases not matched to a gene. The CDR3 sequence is CASSASGSSYNEQFF. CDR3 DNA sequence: TGTGCCAGCAGTGCAAGCGGGAGCTCCTACAATGAGCAGTTCTTC.

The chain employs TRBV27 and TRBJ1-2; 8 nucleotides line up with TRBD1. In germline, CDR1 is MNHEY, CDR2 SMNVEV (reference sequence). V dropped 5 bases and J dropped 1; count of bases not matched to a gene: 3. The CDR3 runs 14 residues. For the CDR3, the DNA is TGTGCCAGCAGTGCAGGGGGCCTTAACTATGGCTACACCTTC. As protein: CASSAGGLNYGYTF.

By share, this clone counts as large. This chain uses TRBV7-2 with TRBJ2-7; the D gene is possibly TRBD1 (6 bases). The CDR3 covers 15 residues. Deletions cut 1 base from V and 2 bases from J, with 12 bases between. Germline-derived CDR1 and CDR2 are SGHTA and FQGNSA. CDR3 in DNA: TGTGCCAGCAGCTTAGGGGGGCAGCTCCCCTACGAGCAGTACTTC. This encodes CASSLGGQLPYEQYF.

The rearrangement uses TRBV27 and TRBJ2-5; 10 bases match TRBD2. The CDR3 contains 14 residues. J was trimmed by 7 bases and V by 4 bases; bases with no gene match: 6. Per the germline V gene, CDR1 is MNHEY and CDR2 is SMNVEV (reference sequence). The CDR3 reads CASSSLAGGVTQYF. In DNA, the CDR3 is TGTGCCAGCAGTTCCTTAGCGGGAGGTGTGACCCAGTACTTC.

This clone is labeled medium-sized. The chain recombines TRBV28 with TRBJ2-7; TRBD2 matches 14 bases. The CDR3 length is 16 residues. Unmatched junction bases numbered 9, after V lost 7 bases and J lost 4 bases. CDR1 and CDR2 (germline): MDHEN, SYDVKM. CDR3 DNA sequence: TGTGCCAGCACATCCGGGACTAGCGGGAGATGGTACGAGCAGTACTTC. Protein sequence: CASTSGTSGRWYEQYF.

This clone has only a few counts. Here the CDR3 DNA reads TGCGCCAGCAGCGTGAGGGACGGTACCTACGAGCAGTACTTC. It is translated as CASSVRDGTYEQYF. The chain couples TRBV5-1 to TRBJ2-7; either TRBD1 or TRBD2 may fit D (5 bases each). Trimming removed 4 bases from V and 2 bases from J, with 13 bases in between. The CDR3 sequence is 14 residues long. In germline, CDR1 is SGHRS, CDR2 YFSETQ.

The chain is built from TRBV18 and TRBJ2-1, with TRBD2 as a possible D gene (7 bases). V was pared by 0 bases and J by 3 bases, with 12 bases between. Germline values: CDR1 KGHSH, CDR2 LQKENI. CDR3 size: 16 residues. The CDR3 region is CASSPPWGGHYNEQFF. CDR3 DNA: TGTGCCAGCTCACCACCGTGGGGGGGCCACTACAATGAGCAGTTCTTC.

The CDR3 reads CASSPGLTNSPLHF. In nucleotides, the CDR3 is TGTGCCAGCAGTCCGGGACTCACAAATTCACCCCTCCACTTT. The V and J genes are TRBV6-5 and TRBJ1-6, with D tentatively TRBD1 (5 bases). The germline gives CDR1 MNHEY, CDR2 SVGAGI. The CDR3 loop spans 14 amino acids. Trimming stripped 5 bases from V and 7 bases from J, with 12 bases between.

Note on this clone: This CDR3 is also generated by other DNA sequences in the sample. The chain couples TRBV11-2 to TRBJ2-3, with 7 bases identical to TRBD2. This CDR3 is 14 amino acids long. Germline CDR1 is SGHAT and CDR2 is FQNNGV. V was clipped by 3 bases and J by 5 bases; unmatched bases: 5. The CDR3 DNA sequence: TGTGCCAGCAGCTTGAGACTAGCTAAAGATACGCAGTATTTT. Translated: CASSLRLAKDTQYF.

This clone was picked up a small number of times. The DNA for the CDR3 is TGTGCCAGCAGTTTAACAGGGTCCCTTCAGCCCCAGCATTTT. Protein sequence: CASSLTGSLQPQHF. The chain carries TRBV5-4 and TRBJ1-5; maybe TRBD1 (6 bases). The CDR3 runs to 14 residues. Trimming removed 5 bases at V and 6 bases at J, with 15 bases between. The germline V gene encodes CDR1 SGHNT and CDR2 YYREEE (reference sequence).

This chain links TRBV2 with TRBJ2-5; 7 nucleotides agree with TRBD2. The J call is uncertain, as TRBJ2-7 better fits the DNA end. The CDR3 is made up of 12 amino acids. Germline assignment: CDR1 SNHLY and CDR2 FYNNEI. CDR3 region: CASRRDYHEQYF. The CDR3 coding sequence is TGTGCCAGCAGGCGGGACTATCACGAGCAGTACTTC.

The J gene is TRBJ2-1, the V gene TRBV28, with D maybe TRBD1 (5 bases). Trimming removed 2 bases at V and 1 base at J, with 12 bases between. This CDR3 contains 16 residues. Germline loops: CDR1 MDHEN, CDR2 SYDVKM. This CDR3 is CASSLQGGKSYNEQFF. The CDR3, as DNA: TGTGCCAGCAGTTTACAGGGCGGTAAGTCCTACAATGAGCAGTTCTTC.

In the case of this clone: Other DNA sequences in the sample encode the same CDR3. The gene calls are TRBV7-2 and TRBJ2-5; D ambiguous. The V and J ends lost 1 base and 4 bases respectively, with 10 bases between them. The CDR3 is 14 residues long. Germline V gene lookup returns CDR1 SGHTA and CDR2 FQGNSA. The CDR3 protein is CASSLGSAGETQYF. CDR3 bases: TGTGCCAGCAGCTTAGGGTCGGCCGGAGAGACCCAGTACTTC.

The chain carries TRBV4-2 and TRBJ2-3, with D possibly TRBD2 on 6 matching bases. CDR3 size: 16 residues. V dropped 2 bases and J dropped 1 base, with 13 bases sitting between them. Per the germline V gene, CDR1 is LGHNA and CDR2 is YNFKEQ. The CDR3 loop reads CASSQTSWGGTDTQYF. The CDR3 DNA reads TGTGCCAGCAGCCAAACGTCATGGGGGGGCACAGATACGCAGTATTTT.

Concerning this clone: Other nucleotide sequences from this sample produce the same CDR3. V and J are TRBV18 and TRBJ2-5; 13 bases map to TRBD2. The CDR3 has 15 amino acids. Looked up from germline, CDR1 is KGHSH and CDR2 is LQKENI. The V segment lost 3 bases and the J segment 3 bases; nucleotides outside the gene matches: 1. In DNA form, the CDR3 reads TGTGCCAGCTCACCCGGACTAGCGGGGGAAGAGACCCAGTACTTC. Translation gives CASSPGLAGEETQYF.

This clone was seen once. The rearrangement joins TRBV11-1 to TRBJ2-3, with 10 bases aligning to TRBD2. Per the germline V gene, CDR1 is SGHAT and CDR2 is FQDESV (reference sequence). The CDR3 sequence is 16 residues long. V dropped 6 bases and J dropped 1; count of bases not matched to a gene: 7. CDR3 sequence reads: CASRKRGGRGTDTQYF. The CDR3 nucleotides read TGTGCCAGCAGGAAGCGGGGGGGCCGGGGCACAGATACGCAGTATTTT.

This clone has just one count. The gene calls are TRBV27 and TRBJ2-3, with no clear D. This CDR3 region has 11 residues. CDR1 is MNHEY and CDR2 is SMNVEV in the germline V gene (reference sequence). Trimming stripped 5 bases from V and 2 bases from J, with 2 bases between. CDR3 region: CASSLTDTQYF. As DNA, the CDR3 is TGTGCCAGCAGTCTCACAGATACGCAGTATTTT.

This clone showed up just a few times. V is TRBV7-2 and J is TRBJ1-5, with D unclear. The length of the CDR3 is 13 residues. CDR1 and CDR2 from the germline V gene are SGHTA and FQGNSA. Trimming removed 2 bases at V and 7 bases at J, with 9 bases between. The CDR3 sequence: CASSLQEEQPQHF. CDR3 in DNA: TGTGCCAGCAGCTTACAGGAGGAACAGCCCCAGCATTTT.

The CDR3 DNA reads as TGTGCCAGCAGCCTCCTCGGTAGCGGGGGGGAAGAGCAGTACTTC. Translating gives CASSLLGSGGEEQYF. This rearrangement joins TRBV9 to TRBJ2-7; 11 positions match TRBD2. V was clipped by 4 bases and J by 7 bases; unmatched bases: 10. CDR3 length: 15 amino acids. Per germline, CDR1 SGDLS and CDR2 YYNGEE.

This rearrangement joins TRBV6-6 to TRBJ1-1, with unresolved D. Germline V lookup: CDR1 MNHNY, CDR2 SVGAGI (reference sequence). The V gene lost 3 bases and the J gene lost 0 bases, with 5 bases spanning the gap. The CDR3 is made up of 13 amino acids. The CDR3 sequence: CASSYPMNTEAFF. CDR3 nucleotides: TGTGCCAGCAGTTATCCGATGAACACTGAAGCTTTCTTT.

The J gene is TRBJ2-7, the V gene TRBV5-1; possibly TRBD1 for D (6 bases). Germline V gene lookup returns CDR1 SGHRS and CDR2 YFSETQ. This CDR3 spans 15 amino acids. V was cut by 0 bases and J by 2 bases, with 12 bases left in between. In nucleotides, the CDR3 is TGCGCCAGCAGCTTGGTTCAGGGGCCCCCCTACGAGCAGTACTTC. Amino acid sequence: CASSLVQGPPYEQYF.

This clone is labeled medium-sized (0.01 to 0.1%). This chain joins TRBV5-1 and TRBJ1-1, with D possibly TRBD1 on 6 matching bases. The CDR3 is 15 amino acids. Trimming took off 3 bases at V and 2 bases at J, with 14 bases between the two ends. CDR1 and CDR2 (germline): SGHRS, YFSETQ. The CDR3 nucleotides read TGCGCCAGCAGCTCCCGATGGGGGGGCAACACTGAAGCTTTCTTT. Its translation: CASSSRWGGNTEAFF.

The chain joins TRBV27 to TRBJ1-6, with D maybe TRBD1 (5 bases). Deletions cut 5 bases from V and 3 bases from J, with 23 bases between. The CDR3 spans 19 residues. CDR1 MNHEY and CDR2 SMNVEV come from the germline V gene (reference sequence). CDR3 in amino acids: CASSPNLGLLGHYNSPLHF. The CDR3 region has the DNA TGTGCCAGCAGTCCAAACCTGGGACTCCTAGGCCACTATAATTCACCCCTCCACTTT.

CDR3 nucleotide sequence: TGTGCCAGCAGTTTAATTACGCCCACCGGGGAGCTGTTTTTT. Its protein is CASSLITPTGELFF. This chain joins TRBV6-5 and TRBJ2-2; D uncertain. The V end was cut by 4 bases, the J end by 4 bases, with 10 bases between. CDR3 size: 14 residues. Germline lookup yields CDR1 MNHEY and CDR2 SVGAGI.

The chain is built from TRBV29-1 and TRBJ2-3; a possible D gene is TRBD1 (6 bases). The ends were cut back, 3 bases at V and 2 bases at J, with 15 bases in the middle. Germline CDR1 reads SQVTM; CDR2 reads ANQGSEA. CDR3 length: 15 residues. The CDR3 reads CSVEFYRDVTDTQYF. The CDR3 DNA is TGCAGCGTTGAGTTTTACAGGGACGTCACAGATACGCAGTATTTT.

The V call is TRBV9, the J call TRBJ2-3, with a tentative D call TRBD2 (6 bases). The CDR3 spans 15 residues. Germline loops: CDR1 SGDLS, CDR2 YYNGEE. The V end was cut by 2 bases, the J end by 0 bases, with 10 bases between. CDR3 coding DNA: TGTGCCAGCAGCGTTAGCGGAATCAGCACAGATACGCAGTATTTT. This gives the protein CASSVSGISTDTQYF.

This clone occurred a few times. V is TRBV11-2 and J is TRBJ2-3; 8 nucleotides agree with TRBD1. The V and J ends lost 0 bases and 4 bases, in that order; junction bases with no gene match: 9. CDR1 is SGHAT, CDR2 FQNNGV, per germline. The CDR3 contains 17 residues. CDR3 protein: CASSLEVGRGRADTQYF. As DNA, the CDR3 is TGTGCCAGCAGCTTAGAAGTCGGCAGGGGGCGCGCAGATACGCAGTATTTT.

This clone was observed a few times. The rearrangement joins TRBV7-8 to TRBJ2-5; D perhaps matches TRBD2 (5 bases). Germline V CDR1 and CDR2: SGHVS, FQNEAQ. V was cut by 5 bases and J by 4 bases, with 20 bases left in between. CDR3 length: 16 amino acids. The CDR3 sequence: CASSREGAGIGETQYF. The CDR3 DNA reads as TGTGCCAGCAGCCGGGAAGGCGCGGGCATAGGAGAGACCCAGTACTTC.

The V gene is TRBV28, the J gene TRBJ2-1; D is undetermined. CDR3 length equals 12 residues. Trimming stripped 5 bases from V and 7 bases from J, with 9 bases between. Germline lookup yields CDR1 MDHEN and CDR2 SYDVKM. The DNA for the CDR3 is TGTGCCAGCAGTCGAATGGGGAATGAGCAGTTCTTC. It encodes CASSRMGNEQFF.

CDR3 bases: TGTGCCAGCAGCTGGACGGGGCCGAACACCGGGGAGCTGTTTTTT. Its protein is CASSWTGPNTGELFF. The genes are TRBV7-2 and TRBJ2-2; D might be TRBD1 or TRBD2, each matching 5 bases. Germline CDR1 SGHTA, CDR2 FQGNSA. This CDR3 has 15 amino acids. V dropped 4 bases and J dropped 0 bases, with 9 bases sitting between them.